This entry concerns a single T cell receptor beta chain. Antigen: not known. This specimen comes from a study of OX40 agonist ivuxolimab in advanced cancers. Study-wide background: In this cohort, patients received ivuxolimab, an agonistic anti-OX40 (CD134) antibody. Patients were under 90% male with ages about 23 to 90, mean 60.

Profiling relied on immunoSEQ multiplex PCR, and the TCRdb table lists in-frame clones only, not all of them. The data show fewer than 100,000 clones, roughly 92% seen once. V shed 6 bases, J shed 4 bases, and the junction held 9 bases outside the gene matches. This CDR3 region has 15 residues. Germline V lookup: CDR1 LNHDA, CDR2 SQIVND (reference sequence). Study-level results: At 0.1 to 3.0 mg/kg and by week 6, clonal expansion occurred in CD4+ and CD8+ blood T cells. The work left the antigen specificity of expanded peripheral T cells undetermined.

The receptor comes from an adult with an advanced solid tumor such as melanoma, head and neck, liver or kidney cancer. This chain connects TRBV19 to TRBJ2-7; 10 bases map to TRBD1. The source material was CD4+ or CD8+ T cells sorted from blood, sampled in a trial of the OX40 agonist ivuxolimab. CDR3 bases: TGTGCCAGTAGCAGGGGGGACAGGGGAGGGTACGAGCAGTACTTC. Protein: CASSRGDRGGYEQYF.